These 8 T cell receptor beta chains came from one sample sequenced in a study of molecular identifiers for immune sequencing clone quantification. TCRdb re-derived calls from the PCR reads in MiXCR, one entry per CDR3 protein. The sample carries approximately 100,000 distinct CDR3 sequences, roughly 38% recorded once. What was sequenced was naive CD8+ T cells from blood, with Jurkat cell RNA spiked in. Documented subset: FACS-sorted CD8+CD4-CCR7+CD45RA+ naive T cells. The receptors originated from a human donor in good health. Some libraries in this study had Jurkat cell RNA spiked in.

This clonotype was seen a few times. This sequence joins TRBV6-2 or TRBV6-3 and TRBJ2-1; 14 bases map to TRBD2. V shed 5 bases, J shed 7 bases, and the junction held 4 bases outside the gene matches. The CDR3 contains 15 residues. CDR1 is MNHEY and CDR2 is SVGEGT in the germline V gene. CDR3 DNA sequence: TGTGCCAGCAGTCCCCGGACTAGCGGGAGGAATGAGCAGTTCTTC. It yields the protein CASSPRTSGRNEQFF.

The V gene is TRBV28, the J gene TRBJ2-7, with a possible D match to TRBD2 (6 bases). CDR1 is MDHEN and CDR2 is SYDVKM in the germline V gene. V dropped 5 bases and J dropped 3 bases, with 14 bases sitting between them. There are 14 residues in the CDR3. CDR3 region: CASSGRERNYEQYF. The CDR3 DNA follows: TGTGCCAGCAGTGGCCGGGAGAGAAACTACGAGCAGTACTTC.

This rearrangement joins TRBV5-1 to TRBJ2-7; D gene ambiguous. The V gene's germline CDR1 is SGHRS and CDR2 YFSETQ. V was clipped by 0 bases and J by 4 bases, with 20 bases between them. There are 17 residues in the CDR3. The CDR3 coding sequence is TGCGCCAGCAGCTTGGACCTCAGTGGAGAGATAAGATACGAGCAGTACTTC. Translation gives CASSLDLSGEIRYEQYF.

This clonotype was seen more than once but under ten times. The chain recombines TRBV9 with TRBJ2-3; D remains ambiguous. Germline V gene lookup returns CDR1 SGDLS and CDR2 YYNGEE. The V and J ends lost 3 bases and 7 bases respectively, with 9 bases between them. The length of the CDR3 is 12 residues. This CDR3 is CASSGTGYTQYF. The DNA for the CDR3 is TGTGCCAGCAGCGGTACCGGTTATACGCAGTATTTT.

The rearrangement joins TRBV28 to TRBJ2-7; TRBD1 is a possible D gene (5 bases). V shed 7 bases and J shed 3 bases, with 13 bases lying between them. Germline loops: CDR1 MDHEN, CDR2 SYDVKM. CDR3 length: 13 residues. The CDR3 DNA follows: TGTGCCAGCAAAAGGGGAACTTACTACGAGCAGTACTTC. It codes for CASKRGTYYEQYF. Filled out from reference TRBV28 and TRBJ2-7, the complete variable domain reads DVKVTQSSRYLVKRTGEKVFLECVQDMDHENMFWYRQDPGLGLRLIYFSYDVKMKEKGDIPEGYSVSREKKERFSLILESASTNQTSMYLCASKRGTYYEQYFGPGTRLTVT.

CDR3 sequence (DNA): TGCGCCAGCAGCCAGCACAGGGGCAACTACGAGCAGTACTTC. It yields the protein CASSQHRGNYEQYF. The genes are TRBV4-3 and TRBJ2-7, with 7 bases fitting TRBD1. CDR3 size: 14 residues. Germline values: CDR1 LGHNA, CDR2 YSLEER. With V trimmed by 3 bases and J by 3 bases, 5 bases remained unmatched.

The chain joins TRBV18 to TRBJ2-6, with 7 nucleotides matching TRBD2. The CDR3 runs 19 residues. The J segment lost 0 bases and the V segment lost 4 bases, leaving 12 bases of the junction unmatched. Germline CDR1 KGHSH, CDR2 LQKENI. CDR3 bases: TGTGCCAGCTCACACGCCGGGACTACCTACCTCTCTGGGGCCAACGTCCTGACTTTC. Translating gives CASSHAGTTYLSGANVLTF.

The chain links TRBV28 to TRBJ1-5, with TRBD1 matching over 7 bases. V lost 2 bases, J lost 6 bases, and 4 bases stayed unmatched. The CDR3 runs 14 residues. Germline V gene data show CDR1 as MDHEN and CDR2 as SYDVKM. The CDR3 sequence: CASSLIGGGQPQHF. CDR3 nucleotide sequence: TGTGCCAGCAGTTTAATAGGGGGCGGTCAGCCCCAGCATTTT.